These T cell receptor beta chains were read from a single sample in a study of blood T cell repertoires in COVID-19. TCRdb keeps only in-frame clones here, not all; method: immunoSEQ multiplex PCR. The sample includes 200,000 to 250,000 clones, 70% to 90% of them seen just once. What was sequenced was peripheral blood. Receptors were obtained from a young woman who had recovered from COVID-19. CDR3s include the opening cysteine and the closing phenylalanine or tryptophan. The D gene is left open where the match is weak. Expanded clones are given a class, and other clones once, few, many or no size at all.

>TRBJ2-1|TRBV29-1|TRBD1|.
CSVEDPSGQGYNEQFF
TGCAGCGTTGAAGACCCCTCGGGACAGGGCTACAATGAGCAGTTCTTC
>TRBJ1-2|TRBV25-1|TRBD1|.
CASSEGPGTASYGYTF
TGTGCCAGCAGTGAAGGGCCCGGGACAGCCTCCTATGGCTACACCTTC
>TRBJ2-7|TRBV14|TRBD2|.
CASSQEARGGAWQYF
TGTGCCAGCAGCCAAGAAGCCCGGGGGGGGGCATGGCAGTACTTC
>TRBJ2-7|TRBV6-5|.|.
CASSSRTTSDEQYF
TGTGCCAGCAGTTCTAGGACTACCTCTGACGAGCAGTACTTC
>TRBJ2-1|TRBV11-2|TRBD2|.
CASSSWTSGMYEQFF
TGTGCCAGCAGCAGTTGGACTAGCGGGATGTATGAGCAGTTCTTC
>TRBJ1-3|TRBV4-3|TRBD1|.
CASSQDQGDGTGGSSGNTIYF
TGCGCCAGCAGCCAAGATCAAGGGGATGGGACAGGGGGCAGCTCTGGAAACACCATATATTTT
>TRBJ2-1|TRBV11-3|.|.
CASSPSDNEQFF
TGTGCCAGCAGTCCCAGCGACAATGAGCAGTTCTTC
>TRBJ1-1|TRBV29-1|TRBD1|.
CSVAGGSWVNTEAFF
TGCAGCGTTGCAGGGGGGTCGTGGGTGAACACTGAAGCTTTCTTT
>TRBJ2-3|TRBV5-4|.|.
CASSLDPLSQTDTQYF
TGTGCCAGCAGCTTGGACCCCCTCTCACAAACAGATACGCAGTATTTT
>TRBJ2-3|TRBV7-2|TRBD1|.
CASTRGLSTDTQYF
TGTGCCAGCACAAGGGGGCTAAGCACAGATACGCAGTATTTT
>TRBJ1-1|TRBV7-2|.|once
CASSLMQGLNTEAFF
TGTGCCAGCAGCTTAATGCAGGGATTGAACACTGAAGCTTTCTTT
>TRBJ2-1|TRBV25-1|TRBD2|once
CASSEPSGRLDEQFF
TGTGCCAGCAGTGAGCCTAGCGGGAGGTTGGATGAGCAGTTCTTC
>TRBJ2-3|TRBV9|TRBD2|.
CASSASGSSTDTQYF
TGTGCCAGCAGCGCTAGCGGGAGCAGCACAGATACGCAGTATTTT
>TRBJ2-5|TRBV24-1|.|.
CATSDSGFRETQYF
TGTGCCACCAGTGATTCGGGTTTTCGGGAGACCCAGTACTTC
>TRBJ1-4|TRBV7-9|TRBD1|.
CASSPGQGREKLFF
TGTGCCAGCAGCCCGGGACAGGGTCGCGAAAAACTGTTTTTT
>TRBJ1-5|TRBV6-2/TRBV6-3|.|.
CASSRAEGRERSNQPQHF
TGTGCCAGCAGTCGGGCAGAGGGTCGTGAGAGAAGCAATCAGCCCCAGCATTTT
>TRBJ2-1|TRBV6-6|TRBD1|.
CASTDRAFSYNEQFF
TGTGCCAGCACTGACAGGGCCTTTTCCTACAATGAGCAGTTCTTC
>TRBJ2-7|TRBV7-9|.|.
CASSAEGTPLGEQYF
TGTGCCAGCAGCGCGGAGGGGACCCCTTTGGGGGAGCAGTACTTC
>TRBJ2-7|TRBV27|TRBD2|.
CASSPGSGSLQEQYF
TGTGCCAGCAGTCCCGGTAGCGGGAGTTTACAAGAGCAGTACTTC
>TRBJ2-7|TRBV29-1|TRBD1|few
CSVNGQGTVREQYF
TGCAGCGTTAACGGACAGGGGACAGTCCGCGAGCAGTACTTC
>TRBJ1-1|TRBV18|.|.
CASLEANTEAFF
TGTGCCAGCTTAGAGGCGAACACTGAAGCTTTCTTT
>TRBJ2-3|TRBV4-2|.|.
CASSQDTATGDTQYF
TGTGCCAGCAGTCAAGATACGGCTACGGGAGATACGCAGTATTTT
>TRBJ1-1|TRBV2|.|few
CASRRQTEAFF
TGTGCCAGCAGGAGACAGACTGAAGCTTTCTTT
>TRBJ2-2|TRBV10-2|TRBD2|.
CASSWLLAGANTGELFF
TGCGCCAGCAGTTGGTTACTAGCGGGAGCGAACACCGGGGAGCTGTTTTTT
>TRBJ1-2|TRBV4-2|TRBD1|.
CASSNAGTGKPYGYTF
TGTGCCAGCAGCAATGCCGGGACAGGGAAACCGTATGGCTACACCTTC
>TRBJ1-1|TRBV5-6|TRBD1|.
CASSLGTGDTEAFF
TGTGCCAGCAGCTTGGGGACAGGGGACACTGAAGCTTTCTTT
>TRBJ2-1|TRBV7-2|TRBD1|.
CASSLFRDRVDNEQFF
TGTGCCAGCAGCTTATTTAGGGACAGGGTTGACAATGAGCAGTTCTTC
>TRBJ2-7|TRBV2|.|.
CARRDTVDYEQYF
TGTGCCCGCCGGGACACCGTTGACTACGAGCAGTACTTC
>TRBJ1-4|TRBV7-9|.|.
CASSLGSGREKLFF
TGTGCCAGCAGCTTAGGGTCAGGGCGAGAAAAACTGTTTTTT
>TRBJ2-7|TRBV6-5|.|.
CASRGVYEQYF
TGTGCCAGCCGGGGAGTCTACGAGCAGTACTTC
>TRBJ2-4|TRBV7-2|.|.
CASSLESGAALIAKNIQYF
TGTGCCAGCAGCTTAGAGTCGGGAGCGGCTTTAATAGCCAAAAACATTCAGTACTTC
>TRBJ2-1|TRBV27|.|.
CASSLSPTGRPYNEQFF
TGTGCCAGCAGTTTATCTCCTACAGGGCGCCCCTACAATGAGCAGTTCTTC
>TRBJ1-4|TRBV7-2|.|.
CASSSDSNEKLFF
TGTGCCAGCAGCTCGGACAGTAATGAAAAACTGTTTTTT
>TRBJ2-7|TRBV20-1|.|few
CSARAGYEQYF
TGCAGTGCTAGAGCCGGGTACGAGCAGTACTTC
>TRBJ2-1|TRBV19|TRBD2|.
CASSISLAGGPYNEQFF
TGTGCCAGTAGTATCTCACTAGCGGGAGGACCGTACAATGAGCAGTTCTTC
>TRBJ2-1|TRBV5-4|.|.
CASSLGGGGLTNEQFF
TGTGCCAGCAGCTTGGGTGGCGGGGGCTTAACTAATGAGCAGTTCTTC
>TRBJ2-2|TRBV3-1/TRBV3-2|.|.
CASSQGPGAGELFF
TGTGCCAGCAGCCAAGGCCCGGGGGCCGGGGAGCTGTTTTTT
>TRBJ2-7|TRBV14|TRBD2|.
CASSQDSLAGVSEQYF
TGTGCCAGCAGCCAAGATAGCCTAGCGGGAGTTAGCGAGCAGTACTTC
>TRBJ2-1|TRBV10-3|TRBD2|.
CAISPGLAGAYEQFF
TGTGCCATCAGCCCGGGACTAGCGGGAGCCTATGAGCAGTTCTTC
>TRBJ1-2|TRBV6-5|.|.
CASSLNYGYTF
TGTGCCAGCAGCCTTAACTATGGCTACACCTTC
>TRBJ2-7|TRBV5-1|TRBD2|.
CASSLVGGPGEQYF
TGCGCCAGCAGCTTGGTGGGAGGGCCGGGCGAGCAGTACTTC
>TRBJ2-2|TRBV19|TRBD2|.
CASSILLALTGELFF
TGTGCCAGTAGTATCTTACTAGCGCTCACCGGGGAGCTGTTTTTT
>TRBJ2-5|TRBV18|.|.
CASSLRDLQETQYF
TGTGCCAGCTCACTCCGGGATCTCCAAGAGACCCAGTACTTC
>TRBJ2-7|TRBV28|.|.
CASSLSYELYF
TGTGCCAGCAGCTTGTCCTACGAGCTGTACTTC
>TRBJ1-4|TRBV19|.|.
CASSSRAREKLFF
TGTGCCAGTAGTTCGAGGGCACGAGAAAAACTGTTTTTT
>TRBJ2-7|TRBV3-1/TRBV3-2|TRBD2|.
CASSQDNSGTSSYEQYF
TGTGCCAGCAGCCAAGACAACTCCGGGACTAGCTCCTACGAGCAGTACTTC
>TRBJ1-2|TRBV6-2/TRBV6-3|TRBD1|.
CASSVDRARGYTF
TGTGCCAGCAGCGTCGACAGGGCTAGGGGCTACACCTTC
>TRBJ1-3|TRBV15|.|.
CATSADSRSGNTIYF
TGTGCCACCAGCGCAGACAGCCGCTCTGGAAACACCATATATTTT
>TRBJ1-4|TRBV9|.|.
CASSANRVPEKLFF
TGTGCCAGCAGCGCAAACAGGGTGCCAGAAAAACTGTTTTTT
>TRBJ2-6|TRBV30|TRBD1|.
CAWRGRTGLSGANVLTF
TGTGCCTGGAGGGGTAGGACAGGACTCTCTGGGGCCAACGTCCTGACTTTC
>TRBJ1-1|TRBV28|.|few
CASTFFPGFEAFF
TGTGCCAGCACGTTCTTTCCGGGGTTTGAAGCTTTCTTT
>TRBJ1-4|TRBV14|TRBD1|.
CASSQDQTGQREKLFF
TGTGCCAGCAGCCAAGACCAGACAGGGCAGCGTGAAAAACTGTTTTTT
>TRBJ1-3|TRBV3-1/TRBV3-2|.|once
CASSPKILYWGRPHFSGNTIYF
TGTGCCAGCAGCCCGAAGATTCTTTACTGGGGGCGACCCCATTTCTCTGGAAACACCATATATTTT
>TRBJ2-6|TRBV11-2|.|.
CASSLISRLGANVLTF
TGTGCCAGCAGCTTAATTTCGCGGCTGGGGGCCAACGTCCTGACTTTC
>TRBJ1-5|TRBV4-3|TRBD1|.
CASSQDAGQVYQPQHF
TGCGCCAGCAGCCAAGATGCCGGACAGGTCTATCAGCCCCAGCATTTT
>TRBJ2-4|TRBV7-2|TRBD1|.
CASSRDRVDIQYF
TGTGCCAGCAGCAGGGACAGGGTTGACATTCAGTACTTC
>TRBJ1-2|TRBV9|TRBD1|.
CASSDNRGPGYTF
TGTGCCAGCAGCGATAACAGGGGGCCCGGCTACACCTTC
>TRBJ1-3|TRBV4-3|TRBD1|.
CASSRGTDGNTIYF
TGCGCCAGCAGCCGAGGGACAGATGGAAACACCATATATTTT
>TRBJ2-7|TRBV7-9|.|.
CASSSSGEGYF
TGTGCCAGCAGCTCCTCAGGGGAAGGGTACTTC